This T cell receptor beta chain was found in a study of blood T cell repertoires in COVID-19. Turning to the study itself: There were acute and convalescent COVID-19 samples, and they came from the United States, Italy and Spain. Nucleic acid was either cDNA or gDNA, and it came from T cells, B-cell-depleted T cells, or PBMCs.

CDR1 and CDR2 from the germline V gene are SGHRS and YFSETQ. The V end lost 0 bases, the J end lost 6 bases, and 11 bases lay between the germline ends. The CDR3 consists of 14 residues. In the original analysis: Amplified reference gene primers provided the basis for estimating nucleated cell counts. Only in-frame clones appear in the TCRdb table, and some are missing; sequencing was by immunoSEQ multiplex PCR. For V, J and clone size, that table is used; D and trimming come from the DNA. The sample carries just under 35,000 clones, 90% recorded once. Input material: peripheral blood. V gene TRBV5-1 combines with J gene TRBJ2-3; D might be TRBD2 (6 bases). This sequence was found in a man aged 55 to 69 with active or convalescent COVID-19. This CDR3 is CASSLGVRGDTQYF. CDR3 DNA: TGCGCCAGCAGCTTGGGTGTTCGGGGGGATACGCAGTATTTT.